The rows below give T cell receptor beta chains drawn from one sample of a study of blood T cell repertoires in COVID-19. Measured with immunoSEQ multiplex PCR; TCRdb has only the in-frame clones, and not every one. The sample consists of 80,000 to 100,000 clones, around 84% of them appearing once. Input material: peripheral blood. The receptor source for this set is an older woman in a cohort sampled during active or convalescent COVID-19. Both conserved end residues are part of each CDR3. A D gene is named only where the DNA matches it firmly. Rows give clone size only sometimes, using once, few, many, or a class for an expanded clone.

>TRBV20-1|TRBD1|TRBJ1-5|-
CSASPLQGAWNQPQHF
TGCAGTGCTAGTCCCCTCCAGGGGGCTTGGAATCAGCCCCAGCATTTT
>TRBV14|-|TRBJ1-2|-
CASSQVTDRQGYTF
TGTGCCAGCAGCCAAGTAACCGACAGGCAGGGCTACACCTTC
>TRBV6-6|-|TRBJ1-2|-
CASSEQGGYGYTF
TGTGCCAGCAGCGAACAGGGCGGCTATGGCTACACCTTC
>TRBV28|-|TRBJ1-1|-
CASTGAAGNTEAFF
TGTGCCAGCACCGGAGCAGCGGGGAACACTGAAGCTTTCTTT
>TRBV28|TRBD1|TRBJ1-2|-
CASSRTGTYGYTF
TGTGCCAGCAGCCGGACAGGGACTTATGGCTACACCTTC
>TRBV19|-|TRBJ1-5|-
CASQARWDQPQHF
TGTGCCAGCCAAGCCAGGTGGGATCAGCCCCAGCATTTT
>TRBV7-9|-|TRBJ1-5|-
CASSLGGIGNQPQHF
TGTGCCAGCAGCTTGGGGGGGATTGGCAATCAGCCCCAGCATTTT
>TRBV9|TRBD1|TRBJ1-5|-
CASSAGGQGLGNQPQHF
TGTGCCAGCAGCGCCGGAGGACAGGGGCTAGGCAATCAGCCCCAGCATTTT
>TRBV7-9|-|TRBJ2-5|once
CANSFSQETQYF
TGTGCCAACAGCTTCAGCCAAGAGACCCAGTACTTC
>TRBV7-6|TRBD2|TRBJ2-2|-
CASSLVTSGSTGELFF
TGTGCCAGCAGCTTAGTTACTAGCGGGAGCACCGGGGAGCTGTTTTTT
>TRBV2|-|TRBJ2-7|-
CASSEKGIYEQYF
TGTGCCAGCAGCGAAAAGGGGATCTACGAGCAGTACTTC
>TRBV9|-|TRBJ2-7|-
CASSGSWEQYF
TGTGCCAGCAGCGGAAGCTGGGAGCAGTACTTC
>TRBV12-5|-|TRBJ2-5|-
CASGLGMAGEETQYF
TGTGCTAGTGGTTTGGGGATGGCAGGCGAAGAGACCCAGTACTTC
>TRBV7-2|-|TRBJ2-3|-
CASSLDWAGQTDTQYF
TGTGCCAGCAGCTTAGATTGGGCGGGGCAAACAGATACGCAGTATTTT
>TRBV9|TRBD2|TRBJ2-1|-
CASSVAGGGYNEQFF
TGTGCCAGCAGCGTAGCGGGGGGAGGATACAATGAGCAGTTCTTC
>TRBV30|-|TRBJ1-2|-
CAWSARPGYGYTF
TGTGCCTGGAGTGCCCGTCCGGGCTATGGCTACACCTTC
>TRBV23-1|-|TRBJ2-7|-
CASSPGQGSGGYEQYF
TGCGCCAGCAGTCCAGGACAGGGGAGCGGGGGTTACGAGCAGTACTTC
>TRBV6-6|TRBD2|TRBJ2-5|-
CASSPEVAGARIPETQYF
TGTGCCAGCAGTCCGGAGGTAGCGGGGGCCCGTATCCCAGAGACCCAGTACTTC
>TRBV19|-|TRBJ1-3|-
CASSENTAGNTIYF
TGTGCCAGTAGCGAAAATACAGCCGGAAACACCATATATTTT
>TRBV7-3|-|TRBJ2-5|few
CASSSLGPGAQETQYF
TGTGCCAGCAGCTCCCTGGGGCCGGGAGCCCAAGAGACCCAGTACTTC
>TRBV10-3|-|TRBJ1-1|-
CAISEGGVGTEAFF
TGTGCCATCAGTGAAGGGGGTGTGGGCACTGAAGCTTTCTTT
>TRBV10-3|TRBD1|TRBJ1-1|once
CAISVTGGTEAFF
TGTGCCATCAGTGTGACAGGGGGCACTGAAGCTTTCTTT
>TRBV5-1|TRBD1|TRBJ2-7|-
CASSQDPSTGGLAYEQYF
TGCGCCAGCAGCCAGGACCCCTCCACAGGGGGTCTGGCCTACGAGCAGTACTTC
>TRBV6-1|-|TRBJ2-5|-
CASSEDRVRETQYF
TGTGCCAGCAGTGAAGACCGGGTTCGGGAGACCCAGTACTTC
>TRBV7-2|TRBD2|TRBJ2-7|-
CASSPASGGFTYEQYF
TGTGCCAGCAGCCCGGCTAGCGGGGGGTTTACCTACGAGCAGTACTTC
>TRBV7-8|TRBD1|TRBJ1-5|few
CASSAIEGANQPQHF
TGTGCCAGCAGCGCGATCGAGGGGGCCAATCAGCCCCAGCATTTT
>TRBV11-2|TRBD2|TRBJ2-1|once
CASSTLGAGDEQFF
TGTGCCAGCAGCACCCTCGGAGCGGGAGATGAGCAGTTCTTC
>TRBV29-1|TRBD1|TRBJ1-1|-
CSGRQGIGTEAFF
TGCAGCGGGCGACAGGGAATAGGGACTGAAGCTTTCTTT
>TRBV29-1|-|TRBJ1-4|-
CSVDGRETGEKLFF
TGCAGCGTTGATGGGCGGGAAACGGGCGAAAAACTGTTTTTT
>TRBV2|-|TRBJ2-1|-
CASSPMGGTYNEQFF
TGTGCCAGCAGCCCCATGGGGGGGACATACAATGAGCAGTTCTTC
>TRBV19|-|TRBJ1-6|-
CASSILRADNSPLHF
TGTGCCAGTAGTATCCTGCGGGCTGATAATTCACCCCTCCACTTT
>TRBV5-6|TRBD1|TRBJ2-7|few
CASSALRGQGYEQYF
TGTGCCAGCAGCGCCCTTCGGGGACAGGGCTACGAGCAGTACTTC
>TRBV3-1/TRBV3-2|-|TRBJ2-1|-
CASSQVPNRNEQFF
TGTGCCAGCAGCCAAGTGCCAAACCGGAATGAGCAGTTCTTC
>TRBV4-2|TRBD2|TRBJ2-7|-
CASSQAPRAGGIEQYF
TGTGCCAGCAGCCAAGCTCCCCGAGCGGGGGGGATCGAGCAGTACTTC
>TRBV30|TRBD2|TRBJ2-3|-
CAWRSSGGSTQYF
TGTGCCTGGAGGTCCAGCGGGGGCAGTACGCAGTATTTT
>TRBV19|-|TRBJ1-1|-
CASSIQGLRTEAFF
TGTGCCAGTAGTATACAGGGGTTGAGGACTGAAGCTTTCTTT
>TRBV11-1|-|TRBJ2-5|-
CASSLAGGTQYF
TGTGCCAGCAGCTTAGCGGGGGGGACCCAGTACTTC
>TRBV9|-|TRBJ2-1|-
CASSEQDSTEYNEQFF
TGTGCCAGCAGCGAACAGGACAGTACAGAATACAATGAGCAGTTCTTC
>TRBV4-1|-|TRBJ1-6|few
CASSPAEMTAPRF
TGCGCCAGCAGCCCGGCCGAGATGACAGCCCCACGCTTT
>TRBV10-2|-|TRBJ2-1|-
CASSGQVLVRFF
TGCGCCAGCAGTGGACAGGTCCTTGTCCGGTTCTTC
>TRBV6-6|TRBD1|TRBJ2-7|-
CASSYPGQGKSEQYF
TGTGCCAGCAGTTACCCAGGACAGGGGAAGAGCGAGCAGTACTTC
>TRBV9|-|TRBJ1-3|-
CASSATGQGTLLGNTIYF
TGTGCCAGCAGCGCCACCGGTCAGGGGACACTACTCGGAAACACCATATATTTT
>TRBV18|TRBD2|TRBJ2-7|once
CASSRTRSSYEQYF
TGTGCCAGCTCGCGGACTAGGAGCTCCTACGAGCAGTACTTC
>TRBV28|TRBD1|TRBJ1-1|-
CASSFIRGTGGNTEAFF
TGTGCCAGCAGTTTCATCAGGGGAACAGGGGGGAACACTGAAGCTTTCTTT
>TRBV3-1/TRBV3-2|TRBD1|TRBJ1-3|-
CASSNRGDFLLYF
TGTGCCAGCAGCAACAGGGGGGATTTCCTTCTATATTTT
>TRBV18|-|TRBJ1-3|-
CASSPAALRGNTIYF
TGTGCCAGCTCACCGGCGGCTCTTCGCGGAAACACCATATATTTT